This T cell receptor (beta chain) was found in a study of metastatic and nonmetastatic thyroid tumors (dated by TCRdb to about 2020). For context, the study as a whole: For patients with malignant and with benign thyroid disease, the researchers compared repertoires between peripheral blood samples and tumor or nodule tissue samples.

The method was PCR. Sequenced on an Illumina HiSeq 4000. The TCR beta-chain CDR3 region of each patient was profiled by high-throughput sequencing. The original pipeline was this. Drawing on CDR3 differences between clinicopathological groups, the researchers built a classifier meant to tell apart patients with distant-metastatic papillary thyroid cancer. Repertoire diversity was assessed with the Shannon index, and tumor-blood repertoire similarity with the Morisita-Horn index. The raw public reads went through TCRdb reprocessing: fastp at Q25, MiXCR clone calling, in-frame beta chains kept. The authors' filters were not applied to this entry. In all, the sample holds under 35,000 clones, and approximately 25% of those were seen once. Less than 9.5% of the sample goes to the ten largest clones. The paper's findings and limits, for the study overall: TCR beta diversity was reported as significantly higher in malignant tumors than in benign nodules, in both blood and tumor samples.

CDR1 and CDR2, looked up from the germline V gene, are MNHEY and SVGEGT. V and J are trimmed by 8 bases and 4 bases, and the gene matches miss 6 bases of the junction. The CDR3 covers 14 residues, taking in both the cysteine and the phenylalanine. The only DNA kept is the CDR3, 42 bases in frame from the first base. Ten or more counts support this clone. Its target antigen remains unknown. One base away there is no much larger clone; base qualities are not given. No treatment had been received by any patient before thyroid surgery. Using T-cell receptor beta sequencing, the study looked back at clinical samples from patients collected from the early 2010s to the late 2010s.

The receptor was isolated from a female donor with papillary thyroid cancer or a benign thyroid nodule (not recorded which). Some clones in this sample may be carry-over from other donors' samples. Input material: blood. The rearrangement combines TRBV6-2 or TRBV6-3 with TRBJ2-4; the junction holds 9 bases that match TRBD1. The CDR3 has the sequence CASRRQGGKNIQYF. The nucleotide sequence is TGTGCCAGCCGTCGACAGGGGGGGAAAAACATTCAGTACTTC.